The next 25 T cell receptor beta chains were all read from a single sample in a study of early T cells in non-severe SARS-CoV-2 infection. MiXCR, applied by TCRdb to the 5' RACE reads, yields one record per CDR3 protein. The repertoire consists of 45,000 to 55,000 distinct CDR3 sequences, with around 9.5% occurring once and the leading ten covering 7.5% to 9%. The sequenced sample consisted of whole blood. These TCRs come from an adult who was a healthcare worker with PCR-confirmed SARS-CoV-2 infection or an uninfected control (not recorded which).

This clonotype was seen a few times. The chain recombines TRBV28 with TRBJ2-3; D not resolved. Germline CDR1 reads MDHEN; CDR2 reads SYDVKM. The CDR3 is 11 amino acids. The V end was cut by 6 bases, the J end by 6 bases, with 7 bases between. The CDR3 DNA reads TGTGCCAGCAGAACTGTTGATACGCAGTATTTT. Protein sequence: CASRTVDTQYF.

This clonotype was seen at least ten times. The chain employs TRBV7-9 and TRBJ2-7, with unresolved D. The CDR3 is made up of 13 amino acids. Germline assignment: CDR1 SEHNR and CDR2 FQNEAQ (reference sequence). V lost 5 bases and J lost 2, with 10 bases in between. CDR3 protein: CASSLIPAYEQYF. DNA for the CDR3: TGTGCCAGCAGCCTAATCCCTGCCTACGAGCAGTACTTC.

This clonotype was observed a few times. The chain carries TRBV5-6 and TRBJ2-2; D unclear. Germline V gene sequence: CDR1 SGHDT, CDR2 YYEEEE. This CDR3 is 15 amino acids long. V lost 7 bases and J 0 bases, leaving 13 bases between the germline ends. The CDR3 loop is CASPTWLANTGELFF. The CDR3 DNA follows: TGTGCCAGCCCTACGTGGCTAGCGAACACCGGGGAGCTGTTTTTT.

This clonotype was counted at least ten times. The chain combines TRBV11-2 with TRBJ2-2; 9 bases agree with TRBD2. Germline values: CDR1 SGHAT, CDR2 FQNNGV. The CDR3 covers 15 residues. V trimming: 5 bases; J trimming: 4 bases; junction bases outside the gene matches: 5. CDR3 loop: CASSPGLAITGELFF. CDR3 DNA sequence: TGTGCCAGCAGCCCCGGACTAGCGATCACCGGGGAGCTGTTTTTT.

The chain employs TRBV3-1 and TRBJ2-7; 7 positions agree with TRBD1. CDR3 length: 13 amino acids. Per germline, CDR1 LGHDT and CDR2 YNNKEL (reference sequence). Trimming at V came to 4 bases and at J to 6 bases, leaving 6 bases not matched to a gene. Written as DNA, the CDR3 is TGTGCCAGCAGCCGGGACAGAGTGGGCGAGCAGTACTTC. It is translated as CASSRDRVGEQYF.

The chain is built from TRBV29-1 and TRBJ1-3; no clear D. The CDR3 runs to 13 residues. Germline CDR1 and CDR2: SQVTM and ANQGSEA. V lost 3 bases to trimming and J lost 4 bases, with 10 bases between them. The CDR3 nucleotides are TGCAGCGTTGAGGAGGTCGCGGGAAACACCATATATTTT. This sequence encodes CSVEEVAGNTIYF.

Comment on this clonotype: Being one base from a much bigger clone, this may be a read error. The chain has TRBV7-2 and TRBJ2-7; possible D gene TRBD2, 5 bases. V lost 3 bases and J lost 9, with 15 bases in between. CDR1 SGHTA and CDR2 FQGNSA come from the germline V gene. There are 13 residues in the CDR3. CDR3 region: CASSLDWGDVQYF. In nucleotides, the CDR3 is TGTGCCAGCAGCTTGGACTGGGGAGATGTGCAGTACTTC. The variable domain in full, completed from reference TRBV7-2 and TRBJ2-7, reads GAGVSQSPSNKVTEKGKDVELRCDPISGHTALYWYRQSLGQGLEFLIYFQGNSAPDKSGLPSDRFSAERTGGSVSTLTIQRTQQEDSAVYLCASSLDWGDVQYFGPGTRLTVT.

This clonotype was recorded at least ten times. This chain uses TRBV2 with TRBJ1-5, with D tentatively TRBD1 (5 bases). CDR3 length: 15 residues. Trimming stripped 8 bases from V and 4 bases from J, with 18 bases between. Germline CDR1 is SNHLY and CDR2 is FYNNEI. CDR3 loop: CASRVGGSTNQPQHF. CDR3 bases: TGTGCCAGCCGAGTGGGGGGTTCCACGAATCAGCCCCAGCATTTT.

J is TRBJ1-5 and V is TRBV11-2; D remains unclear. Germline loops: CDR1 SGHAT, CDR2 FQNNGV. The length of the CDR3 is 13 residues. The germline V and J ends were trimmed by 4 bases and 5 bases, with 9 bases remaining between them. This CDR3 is CASSSTTDQPQHF. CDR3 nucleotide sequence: TGTGCCAGCAGCTCGACCACAGATCAGCCCCAGCATTTT.

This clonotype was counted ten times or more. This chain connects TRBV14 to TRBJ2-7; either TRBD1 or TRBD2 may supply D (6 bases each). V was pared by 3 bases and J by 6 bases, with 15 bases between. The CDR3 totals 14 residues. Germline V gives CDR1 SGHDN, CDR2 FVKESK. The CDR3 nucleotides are TGTGCCAGCAGCCATCATCTACAGGGACTCGAGCAGTACTTC. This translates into CASSHHLQGLEQYF.

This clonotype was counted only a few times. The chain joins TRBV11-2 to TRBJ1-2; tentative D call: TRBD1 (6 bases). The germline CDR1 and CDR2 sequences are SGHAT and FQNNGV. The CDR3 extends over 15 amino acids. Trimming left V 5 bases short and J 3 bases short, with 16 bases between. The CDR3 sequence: CASSGYTGTDYGYTF. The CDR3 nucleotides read TGTGCCAGCAGCGGATACACAGGGACGGACTATGGCTACACCTTC.

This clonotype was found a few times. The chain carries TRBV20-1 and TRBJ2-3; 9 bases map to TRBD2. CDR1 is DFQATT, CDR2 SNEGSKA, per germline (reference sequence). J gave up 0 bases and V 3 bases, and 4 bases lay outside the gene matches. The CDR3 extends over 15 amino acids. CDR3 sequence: CSASPTSGSTDTQYF. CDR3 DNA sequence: TGCAGTGCTAGCCCGACTAGCGGAAGCACAGATACGCAGTATTTT.

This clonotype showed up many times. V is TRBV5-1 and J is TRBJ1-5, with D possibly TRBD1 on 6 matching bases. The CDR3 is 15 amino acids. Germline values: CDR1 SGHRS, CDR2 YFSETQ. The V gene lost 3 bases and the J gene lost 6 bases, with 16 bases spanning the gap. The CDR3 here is CASSSDPGAGQPQHF. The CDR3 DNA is TGCGCCAGCAGCTCGGACCCGGGGGCGGGTCAGCCCCAGCATTTT.

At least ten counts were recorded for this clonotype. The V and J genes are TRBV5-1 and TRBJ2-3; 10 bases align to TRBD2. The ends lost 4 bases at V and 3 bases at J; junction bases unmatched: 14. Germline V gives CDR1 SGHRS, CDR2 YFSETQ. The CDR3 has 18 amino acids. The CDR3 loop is CASSKRLAGVSGTDTQYF. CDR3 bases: TGCGCCAGCAGCAAACGGCTAGCGGGAGTTTCGGGGACAGATACGCAGTATTTT.

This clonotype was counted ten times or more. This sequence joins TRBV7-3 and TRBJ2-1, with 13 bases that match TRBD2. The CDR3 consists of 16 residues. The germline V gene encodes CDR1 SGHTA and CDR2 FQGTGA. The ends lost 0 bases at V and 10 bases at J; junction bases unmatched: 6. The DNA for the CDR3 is TGTGCCAGCAGCTTAACCCCGGGACTAGCGGGAACGGAGCAGTTCTTC. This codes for CASSLTPGLAGTEQFF.

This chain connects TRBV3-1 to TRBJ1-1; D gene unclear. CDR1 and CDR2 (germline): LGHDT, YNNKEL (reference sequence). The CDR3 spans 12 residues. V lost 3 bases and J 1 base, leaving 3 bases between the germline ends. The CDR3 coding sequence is TGTGCCAGCAGCCACAGGAACACTGAAGCTTTCTTT. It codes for CASSHRNTEAFF.

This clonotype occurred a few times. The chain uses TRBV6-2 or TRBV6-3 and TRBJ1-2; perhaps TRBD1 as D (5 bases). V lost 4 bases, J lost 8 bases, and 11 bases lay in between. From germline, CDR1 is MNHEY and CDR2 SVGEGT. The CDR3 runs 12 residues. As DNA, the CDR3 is TGTGCCAGCAGTTCCGGGGCGCGGGGCTACACCTTC. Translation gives CASSSGARGYTF.

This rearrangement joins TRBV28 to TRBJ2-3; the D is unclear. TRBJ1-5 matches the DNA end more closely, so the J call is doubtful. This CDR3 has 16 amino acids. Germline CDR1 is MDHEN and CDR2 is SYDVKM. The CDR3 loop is CASSLASGQFTDTQHF. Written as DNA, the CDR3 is TGTGCCAGCAGTTTGGCTAGCGGGCAGTTCACAGATACGCAGCATTTT.

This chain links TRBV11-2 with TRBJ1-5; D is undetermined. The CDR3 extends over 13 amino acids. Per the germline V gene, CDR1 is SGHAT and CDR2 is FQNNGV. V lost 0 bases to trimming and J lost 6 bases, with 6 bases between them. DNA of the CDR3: TGTGCCAGCAGCTTAGATCGGGTTCAGCCCCAGCATTTT. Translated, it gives CASSLDRVQPQHF.

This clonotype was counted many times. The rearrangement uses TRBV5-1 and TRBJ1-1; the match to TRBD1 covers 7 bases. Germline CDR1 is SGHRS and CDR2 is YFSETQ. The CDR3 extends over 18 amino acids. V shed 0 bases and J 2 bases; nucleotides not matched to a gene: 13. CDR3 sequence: CASSLALTPTGRNTEAFF. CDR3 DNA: TGCGCCAGCAGCTTGGCCCTAACCCCGACAGGGCGAAACACTGAAGCTTTCTTT.

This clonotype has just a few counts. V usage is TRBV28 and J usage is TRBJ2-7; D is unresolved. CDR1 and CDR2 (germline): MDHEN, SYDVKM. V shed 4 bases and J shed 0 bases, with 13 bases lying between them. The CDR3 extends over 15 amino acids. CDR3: CASSSYAQSSYEQYF. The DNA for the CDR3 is TGTGCCAGCAGTTCATACGCACAAAGCTCCTACGAGCAGTACTTC.

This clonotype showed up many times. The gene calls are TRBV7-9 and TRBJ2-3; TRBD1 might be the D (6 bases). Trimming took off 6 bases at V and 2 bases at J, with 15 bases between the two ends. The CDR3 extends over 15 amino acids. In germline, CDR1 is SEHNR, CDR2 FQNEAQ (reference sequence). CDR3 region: CASSYQGSTTDTQYF. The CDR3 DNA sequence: TGTGCCAGCAGTTACCAGGGGAGCACCACAGATACGCAGTATTTT.

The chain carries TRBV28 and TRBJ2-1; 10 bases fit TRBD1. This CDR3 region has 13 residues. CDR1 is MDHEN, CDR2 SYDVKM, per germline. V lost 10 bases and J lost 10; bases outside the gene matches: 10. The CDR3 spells CATFRDRGREQFF. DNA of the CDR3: TGTGCCACCTTCCGGGACAGGGGACGAGAGCAGTTCTTC.

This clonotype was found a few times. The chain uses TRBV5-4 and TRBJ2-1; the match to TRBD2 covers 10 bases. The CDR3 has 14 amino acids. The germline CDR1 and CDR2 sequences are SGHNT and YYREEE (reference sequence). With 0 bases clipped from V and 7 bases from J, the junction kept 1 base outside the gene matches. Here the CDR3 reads CASSLVAGGNEQFF. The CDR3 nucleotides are TGTGCCAGCAGCTTGGTAGCGGGAGGTAATGAGCAGTTCTTC.

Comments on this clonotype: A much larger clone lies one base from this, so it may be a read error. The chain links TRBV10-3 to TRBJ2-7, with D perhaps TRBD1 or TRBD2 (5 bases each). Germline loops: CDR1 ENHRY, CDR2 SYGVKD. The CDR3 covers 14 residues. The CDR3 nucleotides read TGTGCCATCAGTGAGCGGGACGGCACCTACGAGCAGTGCTTC. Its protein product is CAISERDGTYEQCF.